This is a list of T cell receptor beta chains from one sample in a study of blood T cells in healthy people across ages. Each CDR3 protein is one row after TCRdb ran MiXCR on the 5' RACE reads. Of 1,500,000 or so distinct CDR3 sequences detected, 55% to 75% appear once; the ten largest clones hold approximately 7%. Specimen: blood. These TCRs come from a man younger than 35 in good health. Both conserved end residues are part of each CDR3. The order of the fields is J gene, clone size, V gene, D gene, CDR3 protein, CDR3 DNA. D genes are given only for firm matches. Clone size is not always given. Where it is, it says once, few, many or a class for expanded clones.

J: TRBJ2-7
size: -
V: TRBV2
D: TRBD2
CDR3: CASSSGGRPVEQYF
DNA: TGTGCCAGCTCCAGCGGGGGCAGACCCGTCGAGCAGTACTTC

J: TRBJ1-4
size: few
V: TRBV3-1
D: TRBD1
CDR3: CASSLSGGANEKLFF
DNA: TGTGCCAGCAGCCTCTCAGGGGGGGCTAATGAAAAACTGTTTTTT

J: TRBJ2-5
size: -
V: TRBV6-2/TRBV6-3
D: TRBD2
CDR3: CASSGDYKYQETQYF
DNA: TGTGCCAGCAGCGGGGACTACAAGTACCAAGAGACCCAGTACTTC

J: TRBJ2-3
size: -
V: TRBV29-1
D: -
CDR3: CSVEGGAEADTQYF
DNA: TGCAGCGTTGAAGGTGGGGCAGAGGCAGATACGCAGTATTTT

J: TRBJ2-1
size: few
V: TRBV20-1
D: -
CDR3: CSASSLTDPHNEQFF
DNA: TGCAGTGCTAGTAGCTTGACCGACCCCCACAATGAGCAGTTCTTC

J: TRBJ2-3
size: -
V: TRBV4-1
D: TRBD2
CDR3: CASSQEASGGSFTDTQYF
DNA: TGCGCCAGCAGCCAAGAAGCTAGCGGGGGTTCTTTCACAGATACGCAGTATTTT

J: TRBJ2-7
size: -
V: TRBV6-6
D: TRBD2
CDR3: CASSYRLAGPFYEQYF
DNA: TGTGCCAGCAGTTACCGTCTAGCGGGACCGTTCTACGAGCAGTACTTC

J: TRBJ2-7
size: -
V: TRBV6-2/TRBV6-3
D: TRBD2
CDR3: CASRARKGGLANYEQYF
DNA: TGTGCCAGCAGGGCAAGAAAGGGAGGACTAGCGAACTACGAGCAGTACTTC

J: TRBJ1-1
size: -
V: TRBV29-1
D: -
CDR3: CSVEMENTEAFF
DNA: TGCAGCGTTGAAATGGAGAACACTGAAGCTTTCTTT

J: TRBJ2-6
size: once
V: TRBV6-2/TRBV6-3
D: -
CDR3: CASGMAGANVLTF
DNA: TGTGCCAGCGGGATGGCCGGGGCCAACGTCCTGACTTTC

J: TRBJ2-5
size: -
V: TRBV6-5
D: -
CDR3: CASSYNMGETQYF
DNA: TGTGCCAGCAGTTATAACATGGGGGAGACCCAGTACTTC

J: TRBJ2-3
size: -
V: TRBV28
D: TRBD2
CDR3: CAVRGPGGLTDTQYF
DNA: TGTGCCGTACGCGGTCCGGGGGGTCTCACAGATACGCAGTATTTT

J: TRBJ2-7
size: -
V: TRBV7-9
D: -
CDR3: CASSFPPGTEQYF
DNA: TGTGCCAGCAGCTTCCCTCCCGGGACTGAGCAGTACTTC

J: TRBJ2-6
size: -
V: TRBV4-1
D: -
CDR3: CASSPWGARGANVLTF
DNA: TGCGCCAGCTCCCCGTGGGGGGCTCGGGGGGCCAACGTCCTGACTTTC

J: TRBJ1-4
size: few
V: TRBV25-1
D: -
CDR3: CASSRGDEKLFF
DNA: TGTGCCAGCAGTAGGGGGGATGAAAAACTGTTTTTT